These T cell receptor beta chains were read from a single sample in a study of OX40 agonist ivuxolimab in advanced cancers. Sequencing was performed with immunoSEQ multiplex PCR; in TCRdb, only in-frame clones are kept and a portion is missing. This sample carries tens of thousands of clones, roughly three quarters of them seen once, and the ten largest clones take over 2%. The sample was CD4+ or CD8+ T cells sorted from blood, taken in a trial of the OX40 agonist ivuxolimab. The receptor source for this set is an adult with an advanced solid tumor such as melanoma, head and neck, liver or kidney cancer. CDR3s include the opening cysteine and the closing phenylalanine or tryptophan. Each record gives: V gene, clone size, D gene, J gene, CDR3 protein, CDR3 DNA. A D gene is named only where the DNA matches it firmly. Clone size is given for some rows only: seen once, a few or many times, or a class if the clone is expanded.

TRBV10-3,once,TRBD2,TRBJ2-7,CAITENTGGPSEQYF,TGTGCCATCACCGAAAATACGGGAGGCCCCAGCGAGCAGTACTTC
TRBV19,.,TRBD1,TRBJ1-3,CASKPGGDGNTIYF,TGTGCCAGTAAGCCAGGGGGCGACGGAAACACCATATATTTT
TRBV6-6,.,.,TRBJ2-2,CASSYSVTGELFF,TGTGCCAGCAGTTACTCGGTGACCGGGGAGCTGTTTTTT
TRBV2,.,.,TRBJ2-5,CASSEGARGGTQYF,TGTGCCAGCAGTGAGGGCGCTCGAGGGGGGACCCAGTACTTC
TRBV6-1,.,.,TRBJ1-1,CASSSREGRLGAFF,TGTGCCAGCAGTTCGCGGGAAGGGCGACTGGGCGCTTTCTTT
TRBV29-1,.,.,TRBJ2-3,CSVEDLTGTDTQYF,TGCAGCGTTGAAGATCTAACAGGCACAGATACGCAGTATTTT
TRBV19,.,.,TRBJ1-1,CASWPGLNHMNTEAFF,TGTGCCAGTTGGCCGGGACTGAACCACATGAACACTGAAGCTTTCTTT
TRBV7-6,once,.,TRBJ2-1,CASSLAEAGSVEQFF,TGTGCCAGCAGCTTAGCGGAGGCGGGAAGTGTTGAGCAGTTCTTC
TRBV11-3,once,.,TRBJ2-3,CASSLAEDTQYF,TGTGCCAGCAGCTTAGCGGAAGATACGCAGTATTTT
TRBV27,.,.,TRBJ1-1,CASSFRGQVNTEAFF,TGTGCCAGCAGTTTCCGGGGACAAGTGAACACTGAAGCTTTCTTT
TRBV6-5,.,TRBD1,TRBJ2-7,CASSYSRAGGLREQYF,TGTGCCAGCAGTTACTCTAGGGCAGGGGGATTGCGGGAGCAGTACTTC
TRBV5-1,.,.,TRBJ1-1,CASSLGLDRTGTEAFF,TGCGCCAGCAGCTTGGGTCTCGACAGGACGGGCACTGAAGCTTTCTTT
TRBV5-1,.,.,TRBJ1-1,CASSLGGFSLNTEAFF,TGCGCCAGCAGCTTGGGTGGTTTCTCCCTCAACACTGAAGCTTTCTTT
TRBV28,.,.,TRBJ2-7,CASYSADRAYEQYF,TGTGCTTCCTACTCGGCGGACAGAGCGTACGAGCAGTACTTC
TRBV5-1,.,TRBD1,TRBJ2-7,CASSGSGTGAYEQYF,TGCGCCAGCAGCGGATCCGGGACAGGGGCCTACGAGCAGTACTTC
TRBV5-1,.,.,TRBJ2-7,CASSYTQYEQYF,TGCGCCAGCAGCTATACGCAATACGAGCAGTACTTC
TRBV5-6,.,TRBD2,TRBJ2-3,CASSSTAGGVDTQYF,TGTGCCAGCAGCTCAACAGCGGGGGGAGTGGATACGCAGTATTTT
TRBV10-3,.,.,TRBJ2-5,CAISESEQTGVQETQYF,TGTGCCATCAGTGAGTCCGAACAGACAGGAGTTCAAGAGACCCAGTACTTC
TRBV20-1,.,.,TRBJ2-1,CSASSLGEQFF,TGCAGTGCTTCCTCTTTGGGAGAGCAGTTCTTC
TRBV5-4,.,TRBD1,TRBJ2-3,CASSRQGSDTQYF,TGTGCCAGCAGTCGACAGGGTTCAGATACGCAGTATTTT
TRBV7-2,.,.,TRBJ2-6,CASILPGPGANVLTF,TGTGCCAGCATCCTGCCGGGGCCCGGGGCCAACGTCCTGACTTTC
TRBV10-1,.,.,TRBJ1-3,CASSESGAGNTIYF,TGCGCCAGCAGTGAATCCGGGGCTGGAAACACCATATATTTT
TRBV28,.,.,TRBJ1-3,CASSSGQFSGNTIYF,TGTGCCAGCAGTTCCGGACAGTTCTCTGGAAACACCATATATTTT
TRBV28,.,.,TRBJ2-1,CASIGGTSYNEQFF,TGTGCCAGCATCGGCGGGACGTCCTACAATGAGCAGTTCTTC